Sequencing of this T cell receptor beta chain was carried out in a study of cytomegalovirus exposure and HLA in healthy donors. Study-wide context: Earlier findings included 117 million unique TCR beta sequences obtained from 150 million to 200 million T cells. Points from the study as a whole: Reportedly, TCR beta sequences accurately predicted HLA-A and HLA-B alleles in most subjects. Earlier findings revealed that most TCR beta V segments proved productive either about 90% or about 30% of the time.

Nominally healthy donors provided the samples, though records likely missed some immune exposures. As to this clone: What it binds is not known.

The PCR had 60 Vbeta and 13 Jbeta primers. Only in-frame clones appear in the TCRdb table, and some are missing; sequencing was by immunoSEQ multiplex PCR. The table has nearly 300,000 clones, roughly 85% seen once; the top ten hold roughly 4%. The CDR3 extends over 17 amino acids. The V and J ends lost 6 bases and 0 bases respectively, with 15 bases between them. The sequenced sample was PBMCs. The chain links TRBV23-1 to TRBJ2-6; D might be TRBD2 (6 bases). TRBV23-1 is an ORF, and what it does is uncertain. The clonotype was recovered from a middle-aged man in good health and CMV-seropositive. CDR3 nucleotide sequence: TGCGCCAGCAGCCTCTTCGGGGGAGTCTCTGGGGCCAACGTCCTGACTTTC. It translates to CASSLFGGVSGANVLTF.